The sequence of this TCR beta chain was determined in a study of blood T cell repertoires in COVID-19. Study-level background: The United States, Italy and Spain supplied acute and convalescent COVID-19 samples. From T cells, B-cell-depleted T cells, or PBMCs came the material, which was cDNA or gDNA.

Germline lookup yields CDR1 KGHSH and CDR2 LQKENI. The CDR3 loop spans 13 amino acids. Trimming removed 6 bases from V and 4 bases from J; junction bases left unmatched: 4. Per the original data handling: Researchers report that nucleated cell counts were estimated from reference gene primer amplification. The protocol was immunoSEQ multiplex PCR, while the TCRdb copy is restricted to in-frame clones and leaves out a portion. V and J calls and clone size are given by that table; D and trimming were obtained from the DNA. The sample contains 30,000 to 45,000 clones, approximately 90% of which appear only once.

The clonotype originates from a human donor in a cohort sampled during active COVID-19. Sequenced input: peripheral blood. The chain couples TRBV18 to TRBJ1-1; 8 positions match TRBD1. CDR3 residues: CASSTGVGTEAFF. Here the CDR3 DNA reads TGTGCCAGCTCGACAGGGGTGGGCACTGAAGCTTTCTTT. The full variable domain, its missing parts supplied by reference TRBV18 and TRBJ1-1, is NAGVMQNPRHLVRRRGQEARLRCSPMKGHSHVYWYRQLPEEGLKFMVYLQKENIIDESGMPKERFSAEFPKEGPSILRIQQVVRGDSAAYFCASSTGVGTEAFFGQGTRLTVV.